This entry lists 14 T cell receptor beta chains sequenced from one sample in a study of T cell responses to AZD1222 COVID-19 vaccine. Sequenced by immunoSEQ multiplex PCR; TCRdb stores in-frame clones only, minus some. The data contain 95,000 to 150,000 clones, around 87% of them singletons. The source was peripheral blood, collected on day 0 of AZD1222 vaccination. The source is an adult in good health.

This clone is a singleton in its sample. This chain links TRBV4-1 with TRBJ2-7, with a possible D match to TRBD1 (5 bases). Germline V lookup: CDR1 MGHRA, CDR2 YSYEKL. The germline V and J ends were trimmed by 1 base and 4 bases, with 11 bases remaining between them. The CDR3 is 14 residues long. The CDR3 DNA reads TGCGCCAGCAGCCAAGTCTCCAGGGCGTACGAGCAGTACTTC. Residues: CASSQVSRAYEQYF.

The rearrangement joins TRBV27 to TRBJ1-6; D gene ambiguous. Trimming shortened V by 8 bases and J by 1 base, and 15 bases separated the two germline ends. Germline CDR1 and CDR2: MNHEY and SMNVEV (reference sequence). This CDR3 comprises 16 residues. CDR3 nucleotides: TGTGCCAGCCGACCGACCGGGGTATCCTATAATTCACCCCTCCACTTT. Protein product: CASRPTGVSYNSPLHF.

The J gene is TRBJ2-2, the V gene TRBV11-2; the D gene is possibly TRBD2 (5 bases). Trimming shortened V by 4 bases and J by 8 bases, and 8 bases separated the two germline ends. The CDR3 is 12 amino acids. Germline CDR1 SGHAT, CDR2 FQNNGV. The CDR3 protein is CASSSRGGELFF. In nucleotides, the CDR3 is TGTGCCAGCAGCTCCCGGGGAGGGGAGCTGTTTTTT.

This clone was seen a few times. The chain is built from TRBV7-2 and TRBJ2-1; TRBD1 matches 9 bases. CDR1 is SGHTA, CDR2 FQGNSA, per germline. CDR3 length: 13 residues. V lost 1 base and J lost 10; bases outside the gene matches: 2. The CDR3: CASSLVGTGEQFF. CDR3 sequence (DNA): TGTGCCAGCAGCTTAGTTGGGACAGGGGAGCAGTTCTTC.

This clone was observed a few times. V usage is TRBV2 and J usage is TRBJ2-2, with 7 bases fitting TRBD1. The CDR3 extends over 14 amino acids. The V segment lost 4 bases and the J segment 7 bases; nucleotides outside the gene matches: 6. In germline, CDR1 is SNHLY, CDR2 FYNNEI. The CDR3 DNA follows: TGTGCCAGCAGTGTCGTCAGGGGGATCGGGGAGCTGTTTTTT. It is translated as CASSVVRGIGELFF.

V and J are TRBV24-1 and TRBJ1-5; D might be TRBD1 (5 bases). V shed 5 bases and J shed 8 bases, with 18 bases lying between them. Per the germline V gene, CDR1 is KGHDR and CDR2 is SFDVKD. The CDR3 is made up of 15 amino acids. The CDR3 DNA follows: TGTGCCACCAGTGCCGGAAGACAGAGGCTGGAGCCCCAGCATTTT. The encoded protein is CATSAGRQRLEPQHF.

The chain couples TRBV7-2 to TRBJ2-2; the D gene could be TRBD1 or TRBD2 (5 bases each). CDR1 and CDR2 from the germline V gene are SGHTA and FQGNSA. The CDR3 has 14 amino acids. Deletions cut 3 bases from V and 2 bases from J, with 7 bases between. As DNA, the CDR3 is TGTGCCAGCAGCTTTGGGGGAAACACCGGGGAGCTGTTTTTT. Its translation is CASSFGGNTGELFF.

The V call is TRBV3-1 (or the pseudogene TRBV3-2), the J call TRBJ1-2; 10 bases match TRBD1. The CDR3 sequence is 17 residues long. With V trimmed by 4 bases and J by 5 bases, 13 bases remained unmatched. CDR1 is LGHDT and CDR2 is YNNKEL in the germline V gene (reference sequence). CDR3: CASSRHPTGTGEYGYTF. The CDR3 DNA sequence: TGTGCCAGCAGCCGACATCCTACTGGGACAGGGGAATATGGCTACACCTTC.

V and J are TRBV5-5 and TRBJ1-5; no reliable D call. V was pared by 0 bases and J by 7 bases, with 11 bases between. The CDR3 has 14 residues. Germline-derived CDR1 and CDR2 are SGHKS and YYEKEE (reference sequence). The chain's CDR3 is CASSLALGRQPQHF. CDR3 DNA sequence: TGTGCCAGCAGCTTGGCCTTGGGGAGGCAGCCCCAGCATTTT.

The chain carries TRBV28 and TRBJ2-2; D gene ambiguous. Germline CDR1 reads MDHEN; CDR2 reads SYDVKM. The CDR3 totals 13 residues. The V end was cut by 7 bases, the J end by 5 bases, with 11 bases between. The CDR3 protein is CASMKGWTGELFF. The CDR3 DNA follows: TGTGCCAGCATGAAGGGATGGACCGGGGAGCTGTTTTTT.

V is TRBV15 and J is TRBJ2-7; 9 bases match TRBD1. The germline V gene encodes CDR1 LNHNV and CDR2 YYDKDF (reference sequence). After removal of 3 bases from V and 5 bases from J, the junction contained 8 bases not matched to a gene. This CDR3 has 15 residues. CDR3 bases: TGTGCCACCAGCAGGGGAAGACAGGGGGTGAACGAGCAGTACTTC. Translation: CATSRGRQGVNEQYF.

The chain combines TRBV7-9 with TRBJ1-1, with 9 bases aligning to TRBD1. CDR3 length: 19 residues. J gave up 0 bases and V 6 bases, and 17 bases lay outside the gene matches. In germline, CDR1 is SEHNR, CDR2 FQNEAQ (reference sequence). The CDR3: CASSSRTGGQGEMNTEAFF. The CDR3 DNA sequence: TGTGCCAGCAGTTCTCGCACAGGGGGACAGGGCGAAATGAACACTGAAGCTTTCTTT.

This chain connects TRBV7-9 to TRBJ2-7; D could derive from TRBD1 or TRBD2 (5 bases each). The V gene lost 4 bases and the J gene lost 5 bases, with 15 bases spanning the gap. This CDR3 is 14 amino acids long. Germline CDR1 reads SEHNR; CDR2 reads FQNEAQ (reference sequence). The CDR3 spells CASSSSRGSDEQYF. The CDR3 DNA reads TGTGCCAGCAGCTCTAGTCGGGGCAGTGACGAGCAGTACTTC.

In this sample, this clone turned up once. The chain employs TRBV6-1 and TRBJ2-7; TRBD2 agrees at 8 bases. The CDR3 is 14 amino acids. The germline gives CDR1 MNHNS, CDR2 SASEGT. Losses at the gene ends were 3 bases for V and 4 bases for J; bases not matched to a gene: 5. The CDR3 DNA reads TGTGCCAGCAGTGACCCGGGACTAGGGTACGAGCAGTACTTC. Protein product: CASSDPGLGYEQYF.